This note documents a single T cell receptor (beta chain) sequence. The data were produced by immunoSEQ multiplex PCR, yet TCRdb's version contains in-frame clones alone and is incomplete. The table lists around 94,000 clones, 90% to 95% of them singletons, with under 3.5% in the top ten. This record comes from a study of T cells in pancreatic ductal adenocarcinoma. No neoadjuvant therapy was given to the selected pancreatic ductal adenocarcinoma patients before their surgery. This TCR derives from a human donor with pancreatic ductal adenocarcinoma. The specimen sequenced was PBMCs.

The CDR3 DNA follows: TGTGCCAGCTCACGGATGGGACAGCAAGAGACCCAGTACTTC. This gives the protein CASSRMGQQETQYF. The chain links TRBV18 to TRBJ2-5; the match to TRBD1 covers 7 bases. The CDR3 totals 14 residues. V trimming: 4 bases; J trimming: 2 bases; junction bases outside the gene matches: 4. The V gene's germline CDR1 is KGHSH and CDR2 LQKENI.